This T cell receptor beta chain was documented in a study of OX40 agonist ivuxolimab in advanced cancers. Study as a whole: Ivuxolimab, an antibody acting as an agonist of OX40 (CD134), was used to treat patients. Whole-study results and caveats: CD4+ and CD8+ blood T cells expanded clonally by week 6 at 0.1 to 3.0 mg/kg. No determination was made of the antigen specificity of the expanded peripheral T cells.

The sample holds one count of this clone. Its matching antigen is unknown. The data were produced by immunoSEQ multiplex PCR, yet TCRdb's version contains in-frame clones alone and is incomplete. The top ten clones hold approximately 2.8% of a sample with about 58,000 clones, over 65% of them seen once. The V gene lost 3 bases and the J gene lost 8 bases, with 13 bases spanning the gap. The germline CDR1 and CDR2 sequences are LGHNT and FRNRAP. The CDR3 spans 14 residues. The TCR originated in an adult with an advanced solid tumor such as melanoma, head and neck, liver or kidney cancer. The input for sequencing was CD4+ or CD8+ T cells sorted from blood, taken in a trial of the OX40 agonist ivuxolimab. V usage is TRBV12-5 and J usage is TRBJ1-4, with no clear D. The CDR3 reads CASGFPPRGEKLFF. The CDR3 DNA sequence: TGTGCTAGTGGTTTCCCCCCTCGTGGGGAAAAACTGTTTTTT.